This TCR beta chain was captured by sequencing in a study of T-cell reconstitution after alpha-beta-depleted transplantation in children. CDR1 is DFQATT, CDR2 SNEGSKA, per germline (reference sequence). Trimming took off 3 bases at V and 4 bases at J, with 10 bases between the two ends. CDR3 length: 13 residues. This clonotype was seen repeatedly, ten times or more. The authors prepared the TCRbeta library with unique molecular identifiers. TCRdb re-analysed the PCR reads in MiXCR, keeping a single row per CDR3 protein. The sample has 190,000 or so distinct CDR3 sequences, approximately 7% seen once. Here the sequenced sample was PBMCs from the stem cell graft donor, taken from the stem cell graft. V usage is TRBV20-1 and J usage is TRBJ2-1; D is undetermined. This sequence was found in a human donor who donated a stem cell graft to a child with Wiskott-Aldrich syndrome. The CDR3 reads CSASPESYNEQFF. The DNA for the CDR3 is TGCAGTGCTAGCCCAGAGTCATACAATGAGCAGTTCTTC.